The subject of this entry is one TCR beta chain. As yet, its antigen is unknown. A much larger clone lies one base from this, so it may be a read error. Amplified regions were TCR beta CDR3 sequences from RNA transcripts. The HTBI primer set drove a first-round RT-PCR of the TCR CDR3. TCRdb analysed the multiplex PCR reads with MiXCR anew, one entry per CDR3 protein. Of some 300,000 distinct CDR3 sequences listed, about an eighth were seen once; the top ten hold approximately 7.9%. This record comes from a study of T cells in Graves' hyperthyroidism and ophthalmopathy. The germline V gene has CDR1 DFQATT and CDR2 SNEGSKA (reference sequence). This CDR3 is built from 13 residues. Study-wide results and caveats: A 13 V-J signature model discriminated ophthalmopathy versus stable hyperthyroidism. Before onset, ophthalmopathy was predicted by the model a median roughly 6.8 months earlier.

V usage is TRBV20-1 and J usage is TRBJ2-7; no definite D call. This receptor was taken from a woman aged 40 to 49 with Graves' hyperthyroidism. Source material: blood. CDR3 loop: CSARPGSTYAQYF. The CDR3 nucleotides are TGCAGTGCTAGACCGGGTTCAACCTACGCGCAGTACTTC.